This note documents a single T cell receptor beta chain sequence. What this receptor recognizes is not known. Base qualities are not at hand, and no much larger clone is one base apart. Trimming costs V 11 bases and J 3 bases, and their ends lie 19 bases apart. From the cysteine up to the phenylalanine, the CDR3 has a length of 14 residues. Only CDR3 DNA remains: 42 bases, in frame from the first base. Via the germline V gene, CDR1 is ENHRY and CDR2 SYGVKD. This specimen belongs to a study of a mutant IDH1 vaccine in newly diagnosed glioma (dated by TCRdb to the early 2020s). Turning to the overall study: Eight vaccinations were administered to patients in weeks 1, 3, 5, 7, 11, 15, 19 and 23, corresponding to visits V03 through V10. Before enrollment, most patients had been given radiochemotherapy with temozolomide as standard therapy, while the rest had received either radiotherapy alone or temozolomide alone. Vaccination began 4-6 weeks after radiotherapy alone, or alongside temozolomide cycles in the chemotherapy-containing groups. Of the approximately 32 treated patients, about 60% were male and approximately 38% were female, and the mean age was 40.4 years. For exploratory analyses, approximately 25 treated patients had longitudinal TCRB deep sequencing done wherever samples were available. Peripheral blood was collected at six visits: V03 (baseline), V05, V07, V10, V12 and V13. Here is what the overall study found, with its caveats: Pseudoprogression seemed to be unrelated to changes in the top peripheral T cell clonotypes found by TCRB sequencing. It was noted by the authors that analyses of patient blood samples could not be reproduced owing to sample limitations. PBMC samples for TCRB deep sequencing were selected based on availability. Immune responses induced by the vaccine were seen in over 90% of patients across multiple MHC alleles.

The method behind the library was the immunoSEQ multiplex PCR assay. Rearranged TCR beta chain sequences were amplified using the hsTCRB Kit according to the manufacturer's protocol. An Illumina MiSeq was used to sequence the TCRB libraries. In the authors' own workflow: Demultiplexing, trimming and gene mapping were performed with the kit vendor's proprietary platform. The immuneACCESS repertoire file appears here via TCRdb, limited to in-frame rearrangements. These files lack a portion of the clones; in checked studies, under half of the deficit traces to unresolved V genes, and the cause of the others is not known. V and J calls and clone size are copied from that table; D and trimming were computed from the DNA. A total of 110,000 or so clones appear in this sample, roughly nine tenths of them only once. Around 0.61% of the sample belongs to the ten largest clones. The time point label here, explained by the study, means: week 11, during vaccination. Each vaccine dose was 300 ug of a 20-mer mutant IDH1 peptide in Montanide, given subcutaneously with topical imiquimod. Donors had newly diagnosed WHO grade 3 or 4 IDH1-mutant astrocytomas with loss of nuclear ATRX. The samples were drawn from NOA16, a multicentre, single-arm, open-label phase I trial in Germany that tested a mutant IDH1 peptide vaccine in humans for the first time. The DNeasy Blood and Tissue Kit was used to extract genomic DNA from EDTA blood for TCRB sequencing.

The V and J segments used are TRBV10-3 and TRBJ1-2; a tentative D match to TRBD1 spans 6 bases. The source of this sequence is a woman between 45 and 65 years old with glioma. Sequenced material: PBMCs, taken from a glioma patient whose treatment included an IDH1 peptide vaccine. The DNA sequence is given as TGTGCCGCCACAAACAGGGTTTCAGACTATGGCTACACCTTC. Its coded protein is CAATNRVSDYGYTF.